This T cell receptor beta chain was sequenced for a study of molecular identifiers for immune sequencing clone quantification. Germline CDR1 SGHTA, CDR2 FQGNSA. The CDR3 covers 16 residues. The V gene end was trimmed by 1 base and the J gene end by 1 base; junction bases not matched to a gene: 5. A single record per CDR3 protein comes from TCRdb applying MiXCR to the PCR reads. The sample holds just over 40,000 distinct CDR3 sequences; 24% are singletons and the top ten take about 0.91%. The clonotype comes from a human donor in good health. Some libraries in this study had Jurkat cell RNA spiked in. The rearrangement joins TRBV7-2 to TRBJ2-3, with TRBD2 matching 7 bases. Sequenced sample: naive CD8+ T cells from blood, with Jurkat cell RNA spiked in. Described subset: FACS-sorted CD8+CD4-CCR7+CD45RA+ naive T cells. Here the CDR3 reads CASSLGILAGTDTQYF. The CDR3 DNA sequence: TGTGCCAGCAGCTTAGGGATTCTAGCGGGCACAGATACGCAGTATTTT.